This TCR beta chain was found in a study of neurological immune-mediated disorders. General study findings and limits: No expanded-clone CDR3 amino acid sequence recurred across subjects, suggesting private TCR-beta repertoires. Healthy controls had more TCR clonal expansion than multiple sclerosis, which showed the least, whereas HTLV-1-associated myelopathy showed the most.

This clonotype was observed many times. The antigen is unknown. Specified time point: longitudinal time-point 1 (baseline). Unsorted libraries were derived from 2 million PBMCs stored at -80 C. The cDNA was synthesized by 5'RACE incorporating 10-nucleotide random UMIs. TCRdb passed the 5' RACE reads through MiXCR, listing each CDR3 protein once. Among 55,000 to 80,000 distinct CDR3 sequences listed, roughly 13% were seen once. The sequence was obtained from a female donor with HTLV-1-associated myelopathy (HAM/TSP). Sequencing was done on a sample of PBMCs.

This CDR3 reads CASSAQRWENTEAFF. The CDR3, as DNA: TGTGCCAGCAGTGCCCAACGGTGGGAGAACACTGAAGCTTTCTTT. The chain carries TRBV28 and TRBJ1-1, with D unclear. Germline lookup yields CDR1 MDHEN and CDR2 SYDVKM. V was cut by 5 bases and J by 1 base, with 14 bases left in between. This CDR3 has 15 amino acids.